This T cell receptor beta chain was captured in a study of T cells in Graves' hyperthyroidism and ophthalmopathy. Findings of the study overall: Blood held most thyroid clonotypes expanded above 0.001 frequency. Ophthalmopathy was identified by the model a median about 6.4 months ahead of onset.

CDR1 is MNHNS and CDR2 is SASEGT in the germline V gene. V lost 6 bases to trimming and J lost 9 bases; unmatched junction nucleotides: 12. The CDR3 consists of 14 residues. Uncontrolled infection, other autoimmune disease, pregnancy or lactation disqualified patients from enrolment. Clinical symptoms, serum thyroxine and TRAb, thyroid ultrasound and orbital computed tomography together formed the diagnostic basis. Researchers amplified the TCR beta CDR3 regions from RNA transcripts. Primed by the HTBI set, a first-round RT-PCR was run on the TCR CDR3. TCRdb called the multiplex PCR reads again in MiXCR, with one record for every CDR3 protein. The data show some 360,000 distinct CDR3 sequences, over 15% seen once. This clonotype was counted at least ten times. Its antigen is still unknown.

Sequenced input: blood. The sequence was obtained from a woman between 40 and 55 years old with Graves' ophthalmopathy. The gene calls are TRBV6-1 and TRBJ2-7; 9 positions match TRBD1. Written as DNA, the CDR3 is TGTGCCAGCAGCAGGACAGGGGAATTGTCATGGCAGTACTTC. This encodes CASSRTGELSWQYF.